The 17 T cell receptor beta chains presented below share a single source sample, sequenced in a study of blood T cell repertoires in COVID-19. This table comes from immunoSEQ multiplex PCR, and its TCRdb copy is limited to in-frame clones, with some not included. The sample consists of over 60,000 clones, around 87% of them appearing once. The sequencing sample was made of peripheral blood. These receptors were taken from a man aged 65-85 years with acute or convalescent COVID-19.

The chain employs TRBV5-1 and TRBJ1-1, with D possibly TRBD1 on 5 matching bases. The CDR3 has 15 residues. Looked up from germline, CDR1 is SGHRS and CDR2 is YFSETQ. V dropped 4 bases and J dropped 5 bases, with 18 bases sitting between them. The CDR3 is CASSREWGGRTEAFF. The CDR3 bases are TGCGCCAGCAGCCGCGAGTGGGGCGGTAGAACTGAAGCTTTCTTT.

The chain combines TRBV2 with TRBJ1-1; weak D call: TRBD1 (5 bases). With 9 bases removed from V and 0 bases from J, the gap between germline ends came to 8 bases. Germline V gives CDR1 SNHLY, CDR2 FYNNEI. The CDR3 has 12 amino acids. The CDR3 is CASTGMNTEAFF. The CDR3 bases are TGTGCCAGTACAGGCATGAACACTGAAGCTTTCTTT.

This clone was seen a few times. The chain joins TRBV18 to TRBJ2-2; 9 bases are shared with TRBD2. CDR1 is KGHSH, CDR2 LQKENI, per germline. This CDR3 region has 16 residues. V shed 3 bases, J shed 6 bases, and the junction held 8 bases outside the gene matches. CDR3 coding DNA: TGTGCCAGCTCACCGGGACTAGCCACGGTCTCCGGGGAGCTGTTTTTT. Encoded protein: CASSPGLATVSGELFF.

V and J are TRBV5-5 and TRBJ2-1, with 7 bases fitting TRBD2. The CDR3 extends over 15 amino acids. J was trimmed by 9 bases and V by 2 bases; bases with no gene match: 11. Germline-derived CDR1 and CDR2 are SGHKS and YYEKEE (reference sequence). This CDR3 is CASSFLAGDGAEQFF. Here the CDR3 DNA reads TGTGCCAGCAGCTTCTTGGCGGGAGACGGGGCTGAGCAGTTCTTC.

The chain combines TRBV28 with TRBJ2-5, with a weak D call TRBD1 (5 bases). Trimming cost V 1 base and J 5 bases, with 14 bases left between them. Germline V lookup: CDR1 MDHEN, CDR2 SYDVKM. The length of the CDR3 is 15 residues. In nucleotides, the CDR3 is TGTGCCAGCAGTTTATCAGGGATCTACGGGGAGACCCAGTACTTC. This sequence encodes CASSLSGIYGETQYF.

CDR3 DNA sequence: TGTGCCAGCAGCTCCCTTTATCAGCCCCAGCATTTT. It specifies CASSSLYQPQHF. J is TRBJ1-5 and V is TRBV5-6; D remains ambiguous. V gave up 3 bases and J gave up 5 bases, with 6 bases separating them. The germline V gene has CDR1 SGHDT and CDR2 YYEEEE. The CDR3 is 12 residues long.

The rearrangement uses TRBV7-8 and TRBJ2-3; 9 positions match TRBD2. The CDR3 is 17 residues long. Germline loops: CDR1 SGHVS, CDR2 FQNEAQ. The V segment lost 7 bases and the J segment 2 bases; nucleotides outside the gene matches: 13. The CDR3 protein is CASTKSGGRGNTDTQYF. CDR3 nucleotide sequence: TGTGCCAGCACCAAAAGCGGGGGGAGGGGCAACACAGATACGCAGTATTTT.

V is TRBV12-5 and J is TRBJ1-3; the D gene is possibly TRBD1 (5 bases). Germline assignment: CDR1 LGHNT and CDR2 FRNRAP. Trimming pared 3 bases from V and 0 bases from J, leaving 6 bases between. CDR3 length equals 14 residues. The CDR3 DNA sequence: TGTGCTAGTGGTTTAGACAGCTCTGGAAACACCATATATTTT. Amino acid sequence: CASGLDSSGNTIYF. The full variable domain, rest sourced from reference TRBV12-5 and TRBJ1-3, is DARVTQTPRHKVTEMGQEVTMRCQPILGHNTVFWYRQTMMQGLELLAYFRNRAPLDDSGMPKDRFSAEMPDATLATLKIQPSEPRDSAVYFCASGLDSSGNTIYFGEGSWLTVV.

The genes are TRBV5-1 and TRBJ1-2; a possible D gene is TRBD1 (5 bases). V was clipped by 4 bases and J by 8 bases, with 18 bases between them. CDR1 and CDR2 (germline): SGHRS, YFSETQ. There are 14 residues in the CDR3. CDR3 DNA: TGCGCCAGCAGCCTCCTGGACAACGGTCAGGGCTACACCTTC. Amino acids: CASSLLDNGQGYTF.

This clone was observed a single time. The chain couples TRBV5-8 to TRBJ1-1; D gene uncertain. The CDR3 runs 13 residues. Germline V CDR1 and CDR2: SGHTS, YDEGEE. With 2 bases removed from V and 4 bases from J, the gap between germline ends came to 9 bases. Here the CDR3 DNA reads TGTGCCAGCAGCTTTCTTGGGAGCACTGAAGCTTTCTTT. This codes for CASSFLGSTEAFF.

The chain combines TRBV14 with TRBJ1-5; tentative D call: TRBD1 (6 bases). The CDR3 is 17 amino acids. Germline assignment: CDR1 SGHDN and CDR2 FVKESK. With 2 bases removed from V and 7 bases from J, the gap between germline ends came to 21 bases. This chain's CDR3 is CASSQRLGGLGRQPQHF. Written as DNA, the CDR3 is TGTGCCAGCAGCCAACGTTTAGGGGGGCTCGGGAGGCAGCCCCAGCATTTT.

The gene calls are TRBV30 and TRBJ2-7; 7 nucleotides match TRBD2. Germline V gives CDR1 GTSNPN, CDR2 SVGIG (reference sequence). This CDR3 contains 13 residues. J was trimmed by 6 bases and V by 2 bases; bases with no gene match: 7. The chain's CDR3 is CAWSLRAGLEQYF. The CDR3 DNA is TGTGCCTGGAGTCTTCGAGCGGGGCTCGAGCAGTACTTC.

DNA of the CDR3: TGTGCCAGCAGCTTGAGGCACGGCGGCACCCAGCCCCAGCATTTT. Protein sequence: CASSLRHGGTQPQHF. V gene TRBV5-5 combines with J gene TRBJ1-5; D call uncertain. Deletions cut 1 base from V and 7 bases from J, with 15 bases between. Germline V gene lookup returns CDR1 SGHKS and CDR2 YYEKEE (reference sequence). The CDR3 is made up of 15 amino acids.

As DNA, the CDR3 is TGCAGCGTTGCCGGGACTAGCGTTCTCTATGAGCAGTTCTTC. This codes for CSVAGTSVLYEQFF. V usage is TRBV29-1 and J usage is TRBJ2-1, with TRBD2 matching 10 bases. From germline, CDR1 is SQVTM and CDR2 ANQGSEA. The CDR3 has 14 residues. V lost 4 bases and J lost 8; bases outside the gene matches: 8.

The chain recombines TRBV12-5 with TRBJ1-1; the D is unclear. The CDR3 consists of 15 residues. V was clipped by 5 bases and J by 3 bases, with 16 bases between them. From germline, CDR1 is LGHNT and CDR2 FRNRAP. CDR3: CASGLGNGIHTEAFF. The CDR3 DNA sequence: TGTGCTAGTGGTCTAGGCAACGGCATTCACACTGAAGCTTTCTTT.

The chain has TRBV3-1 (or the pseudogene TRBV3-2) and TRBJ2-1; 14 nucleotides line up with TRBD2. J was trimmed by 6 bases and V by 0 bases; bases with no gene match: 4. CDR3 length: 17 residues. CDR1 is LGHDT and CDR2 is YNNKEL in the germline V gene (reference sequence). The DNA for the CDR3 is TGTGCCAGCAGCCAAGAACGACTAGCGGGAGGGCCCAATGAGCAGTTCTTC. Residues: CASSQERLAGGPNEQFF.

The V call is TRBV11-2, the J call TRBJ1-1; D is uncertain. The germline V gene has CDR1 SGHAT and CDR2 FQNNGV. V lost 7 bases and J lost 0, with 9 bases in between. This CDR3 is built from 13 residues. DNA of the CDR3: TGTGCCAGCAAGGCAGGCCTGAACACTGAAGCTTTCTTT. Its protein is CASKAGLNTEAFF.